This record looks at one TCR beta chain sequence and its context. Its antigen remains unidentified. Base quality data are lacking; no much larger clone is found one base away. Library preparation employed PCR. TCR sequencing of DNA from cultured CD4+ T cells used the Oncomine TCR Beta short-read assay at the Johns Hopkins FTIC core. The QIAamp micro DNA kit was used to extract genomic DNA from the cultured CD4+ T cells. Oncomine TCR Beta libraries from cultured CD4+ T cells were pooled with unique dual indexes and sequenced on an Illumina iSeq 100. The original methods were these. Non-productive sequences were filtered out, and CDR3s that did not start with C, did not end with F or W, or were shorter than 7 amino acids were discarded. Antigen-specific clonotypes were identified using the MANAFEST web application through comparison of peptide-stimulated wells with reference and other culture wells. Positive clones required FDR below 0.05, an odds ratio above 5, and productive frequency above 0.1% in at least two of three replicate wells. Cross-reactive clonotypes were defined as significantly expanded in both SARS-CoV-2 spike wells and at least one common cold coronavirus spike condition. CDR3 homology was assessed with Levenshtein distances (stringdist) and unrooted phylogenetic trees (ape) in R version 3.6.1. Starting from the raw public reads, TCRdb applied fastp trimming at Q25, assembled clones with MiXCR and retained in-frame beta chains. All rows with the same CDR3 protein become a single entry with the most common DNA and genes. It is TCRdb's table, rather than the study itself, that gives the V and J calls and clone size. The sample records approximately 9,000 distinct CDR3 sequences, under 35% of which are singletons. 20% of the sample rests with the top ten.

This sample stems from a study of vaccination and CD4 T cells after COVID-19 (dated by TCRdb to between 2022 and 2023). Turning to the overall study: Six males and four females were included in the convalescent cohort, with two Hispanic individuals, seven Caucasians, two Asians and one multiracial person represented. As controls, cultures received a CEFX viral epitope pool (the positive control), an HIV-1 Nef peptide pool (the negative control), or no peptide at all. Post-COVID blood samples from convalescent patients were collected a median of roughly 100 days after diagnosis, with a range of about 30 to 170 days. The spike-specific CD4+ TCR repertoire was compared before and after mRNA vaccination in 10 to 11 COVID-19 convalescent patients and a handful of infection-naive healthy vaccine recipients. The cultures were stimulated with overlapping spike peptide pools from SARS-CoV-2 and from the common cold coronaviruses HCoV-NL63, HCoV-OC43 and HCoV-229E. In an earlier paper using these donors, memory CD4+ T cell crossreactivity between SARS-CoV-2 and common cold coronavirus spike proteins was assessed at the TCR clonotype level. Post-vaccine blood samples were taken a median of approximately 76 days after the second vaccine dose, with a range of 14 to 241 days. Participants received two doses of either the Pfizer-BioNTech BNT162b2 vaccine (n=8) or the Moderna mRNA-1273 vaccine (n=2). Overall study outcomes, separate from this receptor: Only a relatively small number of convalescent patients were included in the study, and early timepoints following natural infection were not analyzed. Of the vaccine-specific clones in convalescent patients, 304 of 307, or nearly all, reacted only to SARS-CoV-2 spike and did not cross-react with common cold coronaviruses. The median number of SARS-CoV-2-reactive clonotypes rose from 21 after infection to a few dozen after vaccination, but the change was not significant. Among convalescent patients, a median approximately 88% of the SARS-CoV-2-reactive clones seen after vaccination appeared only after vaccination, which suggests priming specific to the vaccine.

What the treatment or condition label conveys for this sample: approximately 10-day PBMC culture with coronavirus spike peptide pools or control peptides (ViraFEST assay). CD4+ T cells from unexposed donors were collected before the COVID-19 pandemic (2011-2018). To expand antigen-specific T cells with peptide pools and then pick out the expanded clonotypes through TCR sequencing, the study relied on the ViraFEST assay. Each well held 2.1 million or so PBMCs cultured in IMDM containing around 5% human AB serum and around 9.2 IU/ml IL-2, with around 9.7 ug/ml peptide pools added. Half of the culture medium was replaced with fresh IL-2-containing medium on days 3 and 7. Once the cells had been in culture for around ten days, the EasySep CD4+ T cell isolation kit was used to isolate CD4+ T cells by negative selection. As cell numbers permitted, CD4+ T cells from unexposed donors were tested for reactivity to SARS-CoV-2 S and N and to four common cold coronavirus spike pools. Ficoll-Paque Plus gradient centrifugation was used to isolate PBMCs from whole blood, and the isolated PBMCs were then either used fresh or cryopreserved at -140C. In general, triplicate wells were set up for every culture condition. Leukapheresis product for the unexposed donors was purchased commercially.

The germline V gene yields MNHEY for CDR1 and SVGEGT for CDR2. The junction shows trimming of 6 bases on V and 11 bases on J, plus 14 bases between the germline ends. The CDR3 goes from the cysteine to the phenylalanine over 13 residues. CDR3 DNA is the only sequence kept; it has 39 bases, read in frame from the first base. Source material: CD4+ T cells from blood, cultured in vitro. The chain is assembled from TRBV6-2 or TRBV6-3 and TRBJ1-6; confidence is insufficient to name the D gene. The TCR sequence derives from a human donor in good health. CDR3 loop: CASRDAIRAPLHF. The DNA is TGTGCCAGCAGAGACGCGATACGGGCACCCCTCCACTTT.